This T cell receptor beta chain was documented in a study of T cells after yellow fever vaccination (dated by TCRdb to between 2019 and 2020). Broadly, across the study: The SMART-Seq v4 Ultra Low Input RNA kit was used to prepare libraries from fractions with low cell numbers. To follow T-cell clones before and after primary and booster YFV17D yellow fever vaccination, bulk TCR alpha and beta repertoires were sequenced over time. The cohort comprised two healthy male donors, one aged 18 to 29 and one aged 30 to 40 years. Blood samples were taken at several timepoints before and after primary and secondary immunization, and bulk PBMC replicates and cell subsets were isolated.

As for this clonotype: Its cognate antigen has yet to be identified. One end of the junction varies from germline; a read error may be responsible.

Synthesis of TCR cDNA relied on 5'RACE template switching, a step that introduced a universal primer site along with unique molecular identifiers. Priming for cDNA synthesis came from both the TCR alpha and TCR beta constant segments. Two PCR steps were used to amplify libraries, with sample barcodes and sequencing adapters being added in the second step. Sequencing of the libraries was done on either Illumina HiSeq 2500 (2x100 bp) or NovaSeq (2x150 bp). Regarding the original processing steps: MIGEC was used to demultiplex reads and collapse the reads into UMI consensus sequences, and MiXCR was used for V(D)J alignment. Vaccine-responding clonotypes were defined with edgeR using replicate PBMC samples, requiring FDR below 0.01 and a log2 fold change above 5 up to day 15. Each bulk clonotype received a CD4 or CD8 identity based on whether the sequenced CD4 or CD8 repertoire contained that clonotype at higher abundance. The raw public data were reprocessed by TCRdb itself: fastp quality trimming at Q25, MiXCR clonotype calling, in-frame beta chains only. Merged by CDR3 protein, the rows form single entries marked with the most common genes and DNA. These V and J calls originate from TCRdb's pipeline instead of the authors' own analysis. The sample contains about 550,000 distinct CDR3 sequences, over 15% of them found a single time. The top ten clonotypes cover roughly an eighth of the sample.

What the research found in general, with its limitations: A small share of clonotypes was detected in both CD4 and CD8 compartments, with the overlap likely arising from convergent recombination. After the booster, most clones that had expanded after primary vaccination were detected again (roughly 95% of CD4 and over 75% of CD8), suggesting broad maintenance of memory. Computational filtering was needed because FACS-sorted repertoires could contain abundant contaminating clonotypes from the bulk population. The secondary T-cell response was weaker than the primary response but faster, peaking on day 5 instead of day 15. Because only a couple of donors were included in the study, the extent to which the findings can be generalized is limited.

This sample's treatment or condition label indicates: live attenuated yellow fever vaccine strain. At each blood-draw timepoint, two biological replicates of bulk PBMCs were collected. PBMCs were isolated from peripheral blood using a standard Ficoll-Paque protocol. TriZol was used to extract RNA from bulk PBMCs, from CD4 and CD8 fractions, and from dextramer-positive and dextramer-negative fractions. The CDR3 has 13 amino acids, counting the end cysteine and phenylalanine. The CDR3 DNA has 39 bases and is translated from base 1. CDR1 and CDR2, looked up from the germline V gene, are LGHNA and YNFKEQ.

This receptor was obtained from a young man who received the YFV17D yellow fever vaccine. The chain uses TRBV4-2 and TRBJ2-1, with the D gene not confidently named. The sequencing here drew on PBMCs, taken 15 days after the yellow fever booster vaccination. The CDR3 protein sequence reads: CASSQGSWDEQFF. The DNA reads TGTGCCAGCAGTCAAGGGTCGTGGGATGAGCAGTTCTTC.